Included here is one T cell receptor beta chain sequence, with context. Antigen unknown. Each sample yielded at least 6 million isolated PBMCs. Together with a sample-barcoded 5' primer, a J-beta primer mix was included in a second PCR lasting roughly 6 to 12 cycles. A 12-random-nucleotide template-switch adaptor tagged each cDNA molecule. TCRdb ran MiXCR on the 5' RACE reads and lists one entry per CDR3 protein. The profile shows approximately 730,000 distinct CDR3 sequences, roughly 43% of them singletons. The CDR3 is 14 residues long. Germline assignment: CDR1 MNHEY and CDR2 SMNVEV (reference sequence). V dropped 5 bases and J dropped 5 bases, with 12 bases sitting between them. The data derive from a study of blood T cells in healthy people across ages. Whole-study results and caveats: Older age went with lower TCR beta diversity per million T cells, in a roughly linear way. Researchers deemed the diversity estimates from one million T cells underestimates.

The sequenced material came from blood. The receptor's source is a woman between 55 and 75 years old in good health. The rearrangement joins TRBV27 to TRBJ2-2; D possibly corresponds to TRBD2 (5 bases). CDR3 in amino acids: CASSVGSGTGELFF. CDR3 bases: TGTGCCAGCAGTGTGGGGTCGGGGACCGGGGAGCTGTTTTTT.